The source of this TCR beta chain is a study of blood T cell repertoires in COVID-19. Data came from immunoSEQ multiplex PCR; TCRdb stores just in-frame clones and leaves some out. The sample lists 200,000 to 250,000 clones; over 75% were seen once. A single count supports this clone. The material sequenced was peripheral blood. The sequence was obtained from a man aged 50-59 years with COVID-19, enrolled during active disease.

The CDR3 here is CASSLEGIVNEAFF. CDR3 DNA sequence: TGCGCCAGCAGCTTGGAGGGGATAGTTAATGAAGCTTTCTTT. The V gene is TRBV5-1, the J gene TRBJ1-1, with a tentative D call TRBD1 (5 bases). V lost 0 bases to trimming and J lost 7 bases, with 13 bases between them. The CDR3 has 14 residues. Germline V CDR1 and CDR2: SGHRS, YFSETQ. The complete variable domain, with remaining parts taken from reference TRBV5-1 and TRBJ1-1, reads KAGVTQTPRYLIKTRGQQVTLSCSPISGHRSVSWYQQTPGQGLQFLFEYFSETQRNKGNFPGRFSGRQFSNSRSEMNVSTLELGDSALYLCASSLEGIVNEAFFGQGTRLTVV.